This T cell receptor (beta chain) was found in a study of Tregs in tolerant kidney transplant recipients. Recipients received nonmyeloablative bone marrow transplants from related graft donors, with transient mixed chimerism. TCRdb's copy holds only in-frame clones and misses some; the assay was immunoSEQ multiplex PCR. The sample data list some 22,000 clones. Notes on this clone: The read is 3 residues too short to cover the CDR3 end, so that end is filled in from the germline J gene.

Deletions cut 0 bases from V and 4 bases from J, with 8 bases between. The CDR3 extends over 14 amino acids. In germline, CDR1 is SGHRS, CDR2 YFSETQ. The clonotype comes from a human patient who received a combined kidney and bone marrow transplant. Some T cells may have come from the graft donor. This material consisted of CD4+ T cells from blood (PBMCs), taken 6 months after the transplant. The J gene is TRBJ2-1, the V gene TRBV5-1; no clear D. CDR3 bases read: TGCGCCAGCAGCTTGGAGGTCAATTACAATGAG. Encoded protein: CASSLEVNYNE. The whole CDR3 is CASSLEVNYNEQFF.